This is a list of T cell receptor beta chains from one sample in a study of shared clonotypes between healthy human individuals. Measured with immunoSEQ multiplex PCR; TCRdb has only the in-frame clones, and not every one. The sample consists of about 1 million clones, more than 65% of them appearing once. The sample consisted of memory CD4+ T cells sorted from blood. The receptor source for this set is a young man in good health. Each CDR3 is given with its conserved first and last residue. A D gene is named only where the DNA matches it firmly. Expanded clones get a size class; other rows say once, few or many, or leave the size out.

D: .; size: .; J: TRBJ2-7; V: TRBV11-2; DNA: TGTGCCAGCAGCTTAGATTCAACATCCTACGAGCAGTACTTC; CDR3: CASSLDSTSYEQYF
D: .; size: .; J: TRBJ2-7; V: TRBV4-1; DNA: TGCGCCAGCAGCCAAGGGACTACCTCCTACGAGCAGTACTTC; CDR3: CASSQGTTSYEQYF
D: .; size: once; J: TRBJ2-3; V: TRBV9; DNA: TGTGCCAGCAGCGTAGGCGGGGGCTCCACAGATACGCAGTATTTT; CDR3: CASSVGGGSTDTQYF
D: .; size: .; J: TRBJ2-4; V: TRBV11-2; DNA: TGTGCCAGCAGCTCGGTCGACCGACTAGCCAAAAACATTCAGTACTTC; CDR3: CASSSVDRLAKNIQYF
D: .; size: once; J: TRBJ1-1; V: TRBV27; DNA: TGTGCCAGCAGTTTATCCGGCGGGAACACTGAAGCTTTCTTT; CDR3: CASSLSGGNTEAFF
D: TRBD2; size: once; J: TRBJ2-1; V: TRBV5-1; DNA: TGCGCCAGCAGCTTGGCCCTAGCGGGGGGGCTTGACAATGAGCAGTTCTTC; CDR3: CASSLALAGGLDNEQFF
D: .; size: .; J: TRBJ2-7; V: TRBV7-8; DNA: TGTGCCAGCAGCTCCGAAAGGGGGTCTCAGTACTTC; CDR3: CASSSERGSQYF
D: .; size: .; J: TRBJ1-1; V: TRBV6-5; DNA: TGTGCCAGCACCCACGGGGGGCAGGTGAACACTGAAGCTTTCTTT; CDR3: CASTHGGQVNTEAFF
D: .; size: .; J: TRBJ2-2; V: TRBV15; DNA: TGTGCCACCAGCACACCCACAGGGAACACCGGGGAGCTGTTTTTT; CDR3: CATSTPTGNTGELFF
D: .; size: .; J: TRBJ2-3; V: TRBV27; DNA: TGTGCCAGCAGTCCAAGCTGGGGCAGAGATACGCAGTATTTT; CDR3: CASSPSWGRDTQYF
D: .; size: .; J: TRBJ2-3; V: TRBV4-2; DNA: TGTGCCAGCAGCCAAGAGTCTGGGAGAGATACGCAGTATTTT; CDR3: CASSQESGRDTQYF
D: TRBD2; size: few; J: TRBJ2-7; V: TRBV7-2; DNA: TGTGCCAGCAGCTTAGAGGGACTAGCGGGAGTCGAGCAGTACTTC; CDR3: CASSLEGLAGVEQYF
D: TRBD1; size: .; J: TRBJ1-4; V: TRBV11-3; DNA: TGTGCCAGTCACAGGGGAAATGAAAAACTGTTTTTT; CDR3: CASHRGNEKLFF
D: .; size: .; J: TRBJ2-2; V: TRBV4-3; DNA: TGCGCCAGCAGCCAAGAGTGGATGACCGGGGAGCTGTTTTTT; CDR3: CASSQEWMTGELFF
D: .; size: .; J: TRBJ1-1; V: TRBV19; DNA: TGTGCCAGTAGTACCCTAGGGGGGGTTCGTGAAGCTTTCTTT; CDR3: CASSTLGGVREAFF
D: .; size: .; J: TRBJ2-2; V: TRBV6-5; DNA: TGTGCCAGCAGTTACTCGGGAAGGGGGTACGCCGGGGAGCTGTTTTTT; CDR3: CASSYSGRGYAGELFF
D: .; size: few; J: TRBJ1-1; V: TRBV27; DNA: TGTGCCAGCAGGACAGGCCCGCTGAACACTGAAGCTTTCTTT; CDR3: CASRTGPLNTEAFF
D: .; size: .; J: TRBJ2-1; V: TRBV2; DNA: TGTGCCAGCAGTGGGGACCCCGCATACAATGAGCAGTTCTTC; CDR3: CASSGDPAYNEQFF
D: .; size: .; J: TRBJ2-7; V: TRBV6-5; DNA: TGTGCCAGCAGAAACGTCGTAAGGGGAGAGCAGTACTTC; CDR3: CASRNVVRGEQYF
D: .; size: .; J: TRBJ2-2; V: TRBV29-1; DNA: TGCAGCGTAGTCACTAGTACCGGGGAGCTGTTTTTT; CDR3: CSVVTSTGELFF
D: .; size: .; J: TRBJ1-2; V: TRBV10-3; DNA: TGTGCCATCAGTGAGTCGGGCGGAAGTTATAACGGCTACACCTTC; CDR3: CAISESGGSYNGYTF
D: .; size: .; J: TRBJ1-2; V: TRBV29-1; DNA: TGCAGCGTTGTCGGAGGGATCAACTATGGCTACACCTTC; CDR3: CSVVGGINYGYTF
D: .; size: .; J: TRBJ1-2; V: TRBV7-9; DNA: TGTGCCAGCAGCAACAGCGGTGGATATGGCTACACCTTC; CDR3: CASSNSGGYGYTF
D: TRBD1; size: .; J: TRBJ1-6; V: TRBV19; DNA: TGTGCCAGTAGTGCGCTCAGGGGGACAGGGGTAAATAATTCACCCCTCCACTTT; CDR3: CASSALRGTGVNNSPLHF
D: TRBD1; size: .; J: TRBJ1-2; V: TRBV11-2; DNA: TGTGCCAGCAGCTTTCAGGGGGAAGCCGGCTACACCTTC; CDR3: CASSFQGEAGYTF
D: TRBD1; size: many; J: TRBJ2-5; V: TRBV6-1; DNA: TGTGCCAGCAGTGATGACAGGGGGCGATCGGAGACCCAGTACTTC; CDR3: CASSDDRGRSETQYF
D: TRBD1; size: .; J: TRBJ2-3; V: TRBV28; DNA: TGTGCCAGCAGTCGAACGGGACAGGGGGCGGGTACGCAGTATTTT; CDR3: CASSRTGQGAGTQYF
D: .; size: .; J: TRBJ2-5; V: TRBV19; DNA: TGTGCCAGTAGTTCGGAGGGGCAAGAGACCCAGTACTTC; CDR3: CASSSEGQETQYF
D: .; size: .; J: TRBJ1-2; V: TRBV11-2; DNA: TGTGCCAGCCACAGGGTGGGGTACTATGGCTACACCTTC; CDR3: CASHRVGYYGYTF
D: .; size: .; J: TRBJ2-7; V: TRBV27; DNA: TGTGCCAGCAGTCCCGATAGGCCTACGTACGAGCAGTACTTC; CDR3: CASSPDRPTYEQYF
D: .; size: .; J: TRBJ2-6; V: TRBV5-1; DNA: TGCGCCAGCACCTATAGCTCTGGGGCCAACGTCCTGACTTTC; CDR3: CASTYSSGANVLTF
D: .; size: .; J: TRBJ1-2; V: TRBV6-6; DNA: TGTGCCAGCAGGTCGACGGATGGCTACACCTTC; CDR3: CASRSTDGYTF
D: TRBD1; size: .; J: TRBJ1-4; V: TRBV5-4; DNA: TGTGCCAGCAGCAGACGACAGGGAACTAATGAAAAACTGTTTTTT; CDR3: CASSRRQGTNEKLFF
D: .; size: .; J: TRBJ2-2; V: TRBV5-4; DNA: TGTGCCAGCAGCCCCGTCTGGGCTACCGGGGAGCTGTTTTTT; CDR3: CASSPVWATGELFF
D: TRBD1; size: .; J: TRBJ2-5; V: TRBV5-1; DNA: TGCGCCAGCAGCTTGGATTCAGGGGGACAAGAGACCCAGTACTTC; CDR3: CASSLDSGGQETQYF
D: TRBD1; size: once; J: TRBJ1-2; V: TRBV2; DNA: TGTGCCAGCAGTGGCCAGGGGGTTGGGTTGAGCTACACCTTC; CDR3: CASSGQGVGLSYTF
D: TRBD1; size: .; J: TRBJ2-2; V: TRBV5-4; DNA: TGTGCCAGCAGCCCGGACAGGGGGCGCGGGACCGGGGAGCTGTTTTTT; CDR3: CASSPDRGRGTGELFF
D: .; size: few; J: TRBJ1-2; V: TRBV28; DNA: TGTGCCAGCAGTCGGCAGGGAGGTGGCTACACCTTC; CDR3: CASSRQGGGYTF
D: TRBD2; size: .; J: TRBJ2-3; V: TRBV4-2; DNA: TGTGCCAGCAGCCAAGAGACTAGCGGGGGCACAGATACGCAGTATTTT; CDR3: CASSQETSGGTDTQYF
D: .; size: .; J: TRBJ1-1; V: TRBV5-5; DNA: TGTGCCAGCAGCTTAAACAGGGTGGTTGAGTGGGAAAACACTGAAGCTTTCTTT; CDR3: CASSLNRVVEWENTEAFF
D: .; size: .; J: TRBJ2-7; V: TRBV7-8; DNA: TGTGCCAGCAGCCTGGACTGGGGGCTCTACGAGCAGTACTTC; CDR3: CASSLDWGLYEQYF
D: TRBD1; size: .; J: TRBJ2-7; V: TRBV15; DNA: TGTGCCACCAGCAGAGATGACAGGGGCCACGAGCAGTACTTC; CDR3: CATSRDDRGHEQYF
D: TRBD2; size: once; J: TRBJ2-1; V: TRBV15; DNA: TGTGCCACCAGCAGGGGACTAGTGGAAAATGAGCAGTTCTTC; CDR3: CATSRGLVENEQFF
D: .; size: .; J: TRBJ1-5; V: TRBV10-3; DNA: TGTGCCATCAGTGAGTCGAAGGGAGTAGGTCAGCCCCAGCATTTT; CDR3: CAISESKGVGQPQHF